These T cell receptor beta chains were read from a single sample in a study of cytomegalovirus exposure and HLA in healthy donors. Sequencing used immunoSEQ multiplex PCR; TCRdb keeps in-frame clones, though not all of them. The sample lists roughly 100,000 clones; 63% were seen once. Sequenced input: PBMCs. Receptors originate from a human donor in good health. Each CDR3 is given with its conserved first and last residue. The D gene is left open where the match is weak. Some rows mark clone size as missing; the rest say once, few, many or name a class of expanded clone.

CDR3 protein | CDR3 DNA | D gene | clone size | J gene | V gene
CASSPRDFYTDTQYF | TGTGCCAGCAGCCCTCGGGACTTTTACACAGATACGCAGTATTTT | NA | once | TRBJ2-3 | TRBV7-9
CASSPKTGILNTIYF | TGCGCCAGCAGCCCGAAGACAGGGATCCTAAACACCATATATTTT | TRBD1 | NA | TRBJ1-3 | TRBV4-1
CASIGWRSNQPQHF | TGTGCCAGCATAGGGTGGAGGAGCAATCAGCCCCAGCATTTT | NA | NA | TRBJ1-5 | TRBV6-1
CASSDSGRAGDEQFF | TGTGCCAGCAGCGATAGCGGGAGGGCCGGGGATGAGCAGTTCTTC | TRBD2 | NA | TRBJ2-1 | TRBV9
CASSQTTGFSHEQYF | TGCGCCAGCAGCCAGACAACAGGGTTCTCTCACGAGCAGTACTTC | NA | NA | TRBJ2-7 | TRBV4-1
CASASDSYEQYF | TGTGCCAGTGCTAGCGACTCCTACGAGCAGTACTTC | NA | NA | TRBJ2-7 | TRBV9
CASSQDTTGGNQPQHF | TGCGCCAGCAGCCAAGACACTACAGGGGGCAATCAGCCCCAGCATTTT | TRBD1 | NA | TRBJ1-5 | TRBV4-1
CASSLGAELYFYGYTF | TGTGCCAGCAGTTTGGGGGCAGAATTATACTTCTATGGCTACACCTTC | NA | NA | TRBJ1-2 | TRBV28
CASSDTGKHNTEAFF | TGTGCCAGCAGTGATACCGGGAAACATAACACTGAAGCTTTCTTT | NA | NA | TRBJ1-1 | TRBV6-1
CASSPTGSGYNEQFF | TGTGCCAGCAGTCCGACAGGTTCGGGATACAATGAGCAGTTCTTC | NA | NA | TRBJ2-1 | TRBV7-9
CASSSLYSPTDTQYF | TGTGCCAGCAGCTCCCTCTATTCCCCCACAGATACGCAGTATTTT | NA | NA | TRBJ2-3 | TRBV11-2
CASSFHLDRFDTEAFF | TGTGCCAGCAGTTTTCACCTTGACAGGTTCGACACTGAAGCTTTCTTT | NA | NA | TRBJ1-1 | TRBV27
CASSPLAGGPIEQYF | TGTGCCAGCAGCCCTCTAGCGGGAGGGCCAATTGAGCAGTACTTC | TRBD2 | NA | TRBJ2-7 | TRBV5-6
CASSLQGAGTEAFF | TGTGCCAGCAGTTTGCAGGGGGCGGGCACTGAAGCTTTCTTT | TRBD1 | few | TRBJ1-1 | TRBV27
CASSVFSSSGNTIYF | TGTGCCAGCAGCGTATTTTCTAGCTCTGGAAACACCATATATTTT | NA | once | TRBJ1-3 | TRBV9